These T cell receptor beta chains were read from a single sample in a study of CD8 T cells in ankylosing spondylitis. TCRdb reanalysed the 5' RACE reads using MiXCR and keeps one entry per CDR3 protein. The sample includes about 360,000 distinct CDR3 sequences, roughly 20% of them seen just once. The sequencing input was blood, either unsorted or a sorted T cell fraction (not recorded which). The receptors stem from a male donor with ankylosing spondylitis or in good health (not recorded which). CDR3s leave out the opening cysteine and the closing phenylalanine or tryptophan.

J: TRBJ2-1; V: TRBV11-2; CDR3: ASSTLGVEQF
J: TRBJ1-5; V: TRBV20-1; CDR3: SATGADQPQH
J: TRBJ1-5; V: TRBV12-3/TRBV12-4; CDR3: ASSPTGWGQPQH
J: TRBJ2-7; V: TRBV6-4; CDR3: ASSPGTGASYEQY
J: TRBJ2-1; V: TRBV29-1; CDR3: SAGPYNEQF
J: TRBJ2-2; V: TRBV6-5; CDR3: ASSYLAGGSTGELF
J: TRBJ2-1; V: TRBV12-3/TRBV12-4; CDR3: AISLGSGGRSSYNEQF
J: TRBJ2-1; V: TRBV7-9; CDR3: ASSLSRPGAGEQF
J: TRBJ1-6; V: TRBV29-1; CDR3: SVAGSPNSPLH
J: TRBJ2-3; V: TRBV4-1; CDR3: ASSGALGTGGKQY
J: TRBJ2-1; V: TRBV10-2; CDR3: ASHGGGGNEQF
J: TRBJ2-1; V: TRBV28; CDR3: ASNLDRGNEQF
J: TRBJ2-1; V: TRBV9; CDR3: ASSGERGGLDEQF
J: TRBJ2-6; V: TRBV4-2; CDR3: ASSQEWASGANVLT
J: TRBJ2-4; V: TRBV7-9; CDR3: ASRDGQGLAKNIQY
J: TRBJ2-1; V: TRBV2; CDR3: ASETGKGQF
J: TRBJ2-4; V: TRBV29-1; CDR3: SVFNPGQENIQY
J: TRBJ2-7; V: TRBV30; CDR3: AWTGASYEQY
J: TRBJ2-1; V: TRBV20-1; CDR3: SARDQGHRYNEQF
J: TRBJ2-7; V: TRBV21-1; CDR3: ASSHPPADSYEQY
J: TRBJ2-7; V: TRBV5-1; CDR3: ASSSGGSSYEQY
J: TRBJ2-2; V: TRBV29-1; CDR3: SVASDSTGELF
J: TRBJ2-7; V: TRBV5-1; CDR3: ASSPSDPYEQY
J: TRBJ2-3; V: TRBV7-9; CDR3: ASSLFRTERGDTQY
J: TRBJ1-1; V: TRBV5-1; CDR3: ASSETGQLNTEAF
J: TRBJ2-1; V: TRBV29-1; CDR3: SVEDRGVDEQF
J: TRBJ2-5; V: TRBV12-3/TRBV12-4; CDR3: ASRKWIETQY
J: TRBJ2-5; V: TRBV7-9; CDR3: ASSLLDRAETQY
J: TRBJ2-7; V: TRBV7-9; CDR3: ASSLGGLSSYEQY
J: TRBJ2-7; V: TRBV29-1; CDR3: SADGRNSYEQY
J: TRBJ2-7; V: TRBV2; CDR3: ASRGQFPRQY
J: TRBJ2-7; V: TRBV20-1; CDR3: SARPHLEGEQY
J: TRBJ2-1; V: TRBV2; CDR3: ASSPRLAGPNSYNEQF
J: TRBJ2-1; V: TRBV30; CDR3: AFTKTEYNEQF
J: TRBJ2-7; V: TRBV6-5; CDR3: ASSFGEGLSYEQY
J: TRBJ2-3; V: TRBV20-1; CDR3: SANRPAGGHTDTQY
J: TRBJ1-1; V: TRBV4-1; CDR3: ASSQPSLQGAMNTEAF
J: TRBJ1-1; V: TRBV29-1; CDR3: SAQLLRTEAF
J: TRBJ2-1; V: TRBV12-3/TRBV12-4; CDR3: ASTPDVDYNEQF
J: TRBJ2-1; V: TRBV30; CDR3: AWSLQTGDEQF
J: TRBJ2-7; V: TRBV7-3; CDR3: ASSLPPGEQY
J: TRBJ2-1; V: TRBV6-1; CDR3: ASRKLTEYNEQF
J: TRBJ2-1; V: TRBV7-9; CDR3: ASSPPPNEQF
J: TRBJ2-1; V: TRBV6-5; CDR3: ASSLGLAGVSYNEQF
J: TRBJ2-2; V: TRBV3-1; CDR3: ASSQELGAGELF
J: TRBJ2-7; V: TRBV25-1; CDR3: ASSSIGGVSREQY
J: TRBJ2-7; V: TRBV11-2; CDR3: ASSLFAGTSYEQY
J: TRBJ2-7; V: TRBV7-2; CDR3: ARTGTASYEQY